This is a list of T cell receptor beta chains from one sample in a study of Ad26.COV2.S vaccination and SARS-CoV-2 variants. Method: immunoSEQ multiplex PCR; TCRdb's copy keeps in-frame clones and lacks some. Seen here are 350,000 to 500,000 clones, roughly 87% observed once, and the top ten hold 4.3%. The sample in question was peripheral blood, obtained in a trial of Ad26.COV2.S vaccine versus placebo. The receptors were sampled from a person aged 18-60 years who received the Ad26.COV2.S COVID-19 vaccine or a placebo. Both conserved end residues are part of each CDR3. The D gene is left open where the match is weak. The size of a clone is reported for some rows only, either as once, few or many, or as a class for expanded clones.

j_gene: TRBJ2-1; v_gene: TRBV6-2/TRBV6-3; abundance: -; d_gene: TRBD2; CDR3aa: CASSYGTIGEQFF; CDR3nt: TGTGCCAGCAGTTACGGGACTATTGGTGAGCAGTTCTTC
j_gene: TRBJ2-2; v_gene: TRBV4-3; abundance: once; d_gene: TRBD1; CDR3aa: CASSHQTGMVGELFF; CDR3nt: TGCGCCAGCAGCCACCAGACAGGGATGGTCGGGGAGCTGTTTTTT
j_gene: TRBJ2-1; v_gene: TRBV7-9; abundance: -; d_gene: -; CDR3aa: CASSLVRAVYNEQFF; CDR3nt: TGTGCCAGCAGCTTAGTGAGGGCTGTCTACAATGAGCAGTTCTTC
j_gene: TRBJ2-3; v_gene: TRBV6-5; abundance: -; d_gene: TRBD2; CDR3aa: CASSRGLADTDTQYF; CDR3nt: TGTGCCAGCAGCCGGGGACTAGCAGACACAGATACGCAGTATTTT
j_gene: TRBJ2-3; v_gene: TRBV19; abundance: -; d_gene: -; CDR3aa: CASKGGRTSTDTQYF; CDR3nt: TGTGCCAGTAAGGGGGGCAGAACTAGCACAGATACGCAGTATTTT
j_gene: TRBJ1-4; v_gene: TRBV25-1; abundance: -; d_gene: -; CDR3aa: CASSERGAGGKLFF; CDR3nt: TGTGCCAGCAGTGAACGGGGGGCTGGAGGAAAACTGTTTTTT
j_gene: TRBJ2-7; v_gene: TRBV4-1; abundance: -; d_gene: -; CDR3aa: CASSQARQTIYEQYF; CDR3nt: TGCGCCAGCAGCCAAGCGCGACAGACTATCTACGAGCAGTACTTC
j_gene: TRBJ2-7; v_gene: TRBV7-6; abundance: once; d_gene: -; CDR3aa: CASSLELAIPLSYEQYF; CDR3nt: TGTGCCAGCAGCTTAGAGCTCGCCATCCCCCTCTCCTACGAGCAGTACTTC
j_gene: TRBJ2-1; v_gene: TRBV19; abundance: -; d_gene: -; CDR3aa: CASSAQTRRSYNEQFF; CDR3nt: TGTGCCAGTAGTGCGCAAACTAGGCGCTCCTACAATGAGCAGTTCTTC
j_gene: TRBJ2-4; v_gene: TRBV3-1/TRBV3-2; abundance: -; d_gene: TRBD1; CDR3aa: CASSQEGQLAKNIQYF; CDR3nt: TGTGCCAGCAGCCAAGAGGGACAGTTAGCCAAAAACATTCAGTACTTC
j_gene: TRBJ1-1; v_gene: TRBV6-6; abundance: -; d_gene: -; CDR3aa: CASSPKVGLNTEAFF; CDR3nt: TGTGCCAGCAGCCCCAAGGTGGGCTTGAACACTGAAGCTTTCTTT
j_gene: TRBJ2-1; v_gene: TRBV9; abundance: -; d_gene: TRBD2; CDR3aa: CASSPRLAGVPVDGNEQFF; CDR3nt: TGTGCCAGCAGCCCCAGACTAGCGGGAGTCCCCGTGGATGGCAATGAGCAGTTCTTC
j_gene: TRBJ1-3; v_gene: TRBV2; abundance: -; d_gene: -; CDR3aa: CASSTAYPGNTIYF; CDR3nt: TGTGCCAGCAGCACAGCCTACCCCGGAAACACCATATATTTT
j_gene: TRBJ2-2; v_gene: TRBV11-3; abundance: -; d_gene: -; CDR3aa: CASSSSRGAGELFF; CDR3nt: TGTGCCAGCAGTTCGAGCAGGGGGGCCGGGGAGCTGTTTTTT
j_gene: TRBJ2-1; v_gene: TRBV3-1/TRBV3-2; abundance: -; d_gene: -; CDR3aa: CASSQDRRGRQFF; CDR3nt: TGTGCCAGCAGCCAAGATCGAAGGGGGAGGCAGTTCTTC
j_gene: TRBJ1-6; v_gene: TRBV5-4; abundance: -; d_gene: TRBD1; CDR3aa: CASSRGQGNNSPLHF; CDR3nt: TGTGCCAGCAGCCGAGGACAGGGGAATAATTCACCCCTCCACTTT
j_gene: TRBJ2-5; v_gene: TRBV2; abundance: -; d_gene: TRBD2; CDR3aa: CASSAGGWGTQYF; CDR3nt: TGTGCCAGCAGTGCCGGGGGGTGGGGGACCCAGTACTTC
j_gene: TRBJ1-5; v_gene: TRBV6-6; abundance: -; d_gene: -; CDR3aa: CASSRNSGQFNQPQHF; CDR3nt: TGTGCCAGCAGTCGTAACTCTGGACAGTTTAATCAGCCCCAGCATTTT
j_gene: TRBJ2-7; v_gene: TRBV30; abundance: -; d_gene: TRBD1; CDR3aa: CAWRDGPGQGTYRDHEQYF; CDR3nt: TGTGCCTGGAGGGATGGCCCGGGACAGGGAACCTATCGGGACCACGAGCAGTACTTC
j_gene: TRBJ2-3; v_gene: TRBV29-1; abundance: -; d_gene: TRBD2; CDR3aa: CSVEGPTSGVSTDTQYF; CDR3nt: TGCAGCGTTGAAGGCCCGACTAGCGGGGTTAGCACAGATACGCAGTATTTT
j_gene: TRBJ2-7; v_gene: TRBV18; abundance: -; d_gene: -; CDR3aa: CASSQVGGYEQYF; CDR3nt: TGTGCCAGCTCCCAGGTCGGCGGCTACGAGCAGTACTTC
j_gene: TRBJ1-3; v_gene: TRBV19; abundance: -; d_gene: -; CDR3aa: CASSPDSNSGNTIYF; CDR3nt: TGTGCCAGTAGCCCAGACTCGAACTCTGGAAACACCATATATTTT
j_gene: TRBJ1-1; v_gene: TRBV7-2; abundance: -; d_gene: -; CDR3aa: CASSLMEYTEAFF; CDR3nt: TGTGCCAGCAGCTTAATGGAGTACACTGAAGCTTTCTTT
j_gene: TRBJ2-1; v_gene: TRBV7-9; abundance: -; d_gene: -; CDR3aa: CASSLTVYNEQFF; CDR3nt: TGTGCCAGCAGCTTAACAGTCTACAATGAGCAGTTCTTC
j_gene: TRBJ2-1; v_gene: TRBV18; abundance: -; d_gene: -; CDR3aa: CASSPQAQAYNEQFF; CDR3nt: TGTGCCAGCTCACCACAGGCACAGGCCTACAATGAGCAGTTCTTC
j_gene: TRBJ2-1; v_gene: TRBV3-1/TRBV3-2; abundance: -; d_gene: -; CDR3aa: CASSQDRWRHNEQFF; CDR3nt: TGTGCCAGCAGCCAAGATAGGTGGAGACACAATGAGCAGTTCTTC
j_gene: TRBJ2-7; v_gene: TRBV13; abundance: once; d_gene: -; CDR3aa: CASSYEGRRNEQYF; CDR3nt: TGTGCCAGCAGCTACGAGGGGCGTCGGAACGAGCAGTACTTC
j_gene: TRBJ1-3; v_gene: TRBV23-1; abundance: -; d_gene: -; CDR3aa: CASSRLNTIYF; CDR3nt: TGCGCCAGCAGCCGGCTTAACACCATATATTTT
j_gene: TRBJ2-5; v_gene: TRBV7-2; abundance: -; d_gene: TRBD1; CDR3aa: CASSSWTGETQYF; CDR3nt: TGTGCCAGCAGCTCCTGGACAGGGGAGACCCAGTACTTC
j_gene: TRBJ2-5; v_gene: TRBV10-3; abundance: -; d_gene: -; CDR3aa: CAIRAGPQETQYF; CDR3nt: TGTGCCATCAGGGCGGGACCCCAAGAGACCCAGTACTTC
j_gene: TRBJ2-3; v_gene: TRBV28; abundance: -; d_gene: -; CDR3aa: CASSSTLFDTQYF; CDR3nt: TGTGCCAGCAGTTCTACCCTTTTCGATACGCAGTATTTT
j_gene: TRBJ2-3; v_gene: TRBV10-3; abundance: -; d_gene: -; CDR3aa: CASGAPDTQYF; CDR3nt: TGTGCCTCAGGGGCCCCCGATACGCAGTATTTT
j_gene: TRBJ2-3; v_gene: TRBV27; abundance: once; d_gene: -; CDR3aa: CASRLGGTDTQYF; CDR3nt: TGTGCCAGCAGGCTAGGTGGCACAGATACGCAGTATTTT
j_gene: TRBJ1-2; v_gene: TRBV5-6; abundance: -; d_gene: -; CDR3aa: CASSLTRARVGYTF; CDR3nt: TGTGCCAGCAGCTTGACTCGAGCAAGGGTAGGCTACACCTTC